This T cell receptor (beta chain) stems from a study of identifying expanded T cells in peripheral blood (dated by TCRdb to about 2019). As for the study more broadly: Separate aliquots of the same genomic DNA pool were sequenced to produce technical replicates, and four replicates were compared in pairs.

No immune events such as infections were documented for the healthy donors during the collection period. To calibrate time-dependent variance in a beta-binomial model of T-cell clone differential abundance, blood repertoires from healthy donors were used as a training cohort. The training cohort included approximately ten healthy donors, of whom 3 were female and 7 were male. An age range of about 29 to 65 years, with an average of around 42 years, was recorded for the donors. Whole blood, obtained from a commercial supplier, was collected from each healthy donor at three time points spaced approximately 15 days apart. Genomic DNA was extracted from unsorted whole blood for immunosequencing. A remark on this clone: No cognate antigen has been identified for it. The record has no base qualities; no much larger clone is one base away.

Deletion took 7 bases off V and 1 base off J, with a span of 22 bases between the germline ends. Spanning cysteine to phenylalanine, the CDR3 consists of 17 amino acids. The retained sequence is limited to the CDR3, 51 bases, with the frame set at the first base. CDR1 SGHTA and CDR2 FQGNSA were looked up in the germline V gene. Overall study results and their limits: Across all healthy-donor time intervals, the beta-binomial model significantly cut both the number of clones called differentially abundant and the false-positive rate. The authors expected that over much longer intervals, such as months to years, biological variance in healthy repertoires might increase even further. Variance in clone template counts between two-week samples significantly increased with total template count across all healthy donors. The binomial model flagged about 1.2 differentially abundant clones between technical replicates, compared with about 16 over around two weeks and 19 over approximately four weeks.

TCRbeta CDR3 regions were profiled with the immunoSEQ Assay using bias-controlled multiplex PCR amplification of genomic DNA. Per the original workflow: The absolute abundance of each unique TCRbeta CDR3 region was quantified after sequences were collapsed and filtered. Two models were used to test differential abundance: a binomial model (Fisher-equivalent) and a beta-binomial model that adds time-dependent variance fitted from healthy donors. Clones with fewer than 5 combined templates were removed, and differential abundance was called for clones with a Benjamini-Hochberg FDR below 0.01. Using the form v = (b*log(k)+a)^2, the beta-binomial variance was modeled as a function of the total template count across the two samples. Held by TCRdb, this immuneACCESS table contains in-frame sequences only and omits some clones. Under half of the omission traces to an unresolved V gene where checked; the cause of the rest is unknown. The D gene and trimming were derived from the DNA, and the V and J assignments and clone size from that table. This sample lists 100,000 or so clones; around 85% were detected once. The ten largest clones represent roughly 15% of the sample.

The TCR was taken from a person aged 18-70 years in good health. Sequencing was done on a sample of blood. The chain joins TRBV7-2 to TRBJ1-1; TRBD1 is a weak D gene call, 5 bases matching. In nucleotide form, the sequence is TGTGCCAGCACCGAACACCCCCTGGGGGGAGGGAACACTGAAGCTTTCTTT. Its coded protein is CASTEHPLGGGNTEAFF.